A single sample gave rise to the 24 T cell receptor beta chains below, sequenced in a study of blood T cell repertoires in COVID-19. The repertoire was sequenced with immunoSEQ multiplex PCR; TCRdb's copy has only in-frame clones and lacks some. Of 300,000 to 400,000 clones in the sample, about 87% were seen once. Sequencing was done on a sample of peripheral blood. The receptors derive from a woman aged 50 to 65 with COVID-19, enrolled during active disease.

The chain couples TRBV29-1 to TRBJ2-7; unclear D gene. Looked up from germline, CDR1 is SQVTM and CDR2 is ANQGSEA. Trimming stripped 6 bases from V and 3 bases from J, with 15 bases between. This CDR3 spans 13 amino acids. CDR3 nucleotide sequence: TGCAGCGTCCGGCCCGCAGGAAACTACGAGCAGTACTTC. It translates to CSVRPAGNYEQYF.

V usage is TRBV18 and J usage is TRBJ1-2; 7 nucleotides agree with TRBD1. J was trimmed by 2 bases and V by 1 base; bases with no gene match: 10. This CDR3 region has 17 residues. Germline CDR1 KGHSH, CDR2 LQKENI. CDR3 in amino acids: CASSPLGTARENYGYTF. Written as DNA, the CDR3 is TGTGCCAGCTCACCACTTGGGACAGCTAGAGAAAACTATGGCTACACCTTC.

V is TRBV19 and J is TRBJ1-2; D may be TRBD1 (5 bases). Between the trimmed V and J ends, which lost 5 bases and 1 base, there was a span of 14 bases. Per germline, CDR1 LNHDA and CDR2 SQIVND (reference sequence). This CDR3 has 15 residues. The CDR3 sequence: CASSSQVGVNYGYTF. For the CDR3, the DNA is TGTGCCAGTAGTTCCCAGGTAGGGGTTAACTATGGCTACACCTTC. The variable domain in full, completed from reference TRBV19 and TRBJ1-2, reads DGGITQSPKYLFRKEGQNVTLSCEQNLNHDAMYWYRQDPGQGLRLIYYSQIVNDFQKGDIAEGYSVSREKKESFPLTVTSAQKNPTAFYLCASSSQVGVNYGYTFGSGTRLTVV.

V and J are TRBV27 and TRBJ2-7; D uncertain. The V gene's germline CDR1 is MNHEY and CDR2 SMNVEV (reference sequence). V was shortened by 4 bases and J by 3 bases, with 13 bases between the two germline ends. The CDR3 has 14 amino acids. CDR3 region: CASSSPRMGYEQYF. CDR3 sequence (DNA): TGTGCCAGCAGTTCTCCCAGGATGGGCTACGAGCAGTACTTC.

The genes are TRBV27 and TRBJ1-4; D call uncertain. Germline CDR1 MNHEY, CDR2 SMNVEV (reference sequence). V shed 5 bases and J shed 0 bases, with 7 bases lying between them. This CDR3 spans 14 amino acids. The CDR3 nucleotides are TGTGCCAGCAGTCTAACCGCAACTAATGAAAAACTGTTTTTT. Amino acid sequence: CASSLTATNEKLFF.

The gene calls are TRBV11-2 and TRBJ2-5; weak D call: TRBD2 (5 bases). Germline-derived CDR1 and CDR2 are SGHAT and FQNNGV. V was trimmed by 1 base and J by 4 bases, leaving 13 bases between them. The CDR3 length is 15 residues. For the CDR3, the DNA is TGTGCCAGCAGCTTAGCCCCCGGGGTCACAGAGACCCAGTACTTC. Its translation is CASSLAPGVTETQYF.

The rearrangement uses TRBV24-1 and TRBJ2-3; TRBD2 matches 15 bases. The J segment lost 4 bases and the V segment lost 11 bases, leaving 6 bases of the junction unmatched. From germline, CDR1 is KGHDR and CDR2 SFDVKD. CDR3 length: 15 amino acids. The CDR3 loop reads CASGLAGGPSDTQYF. DNA of the CDR3: TGTGCCAGTGGACTAGCGGGAGGGCCGTCAGATACGCAGTATTTT.

The J gene is TRBJ2-5, the V gene TRBV5-1; TRBD2 matches at 14 bases. CDR3 length equals 16 residues. Trimming cost V 4 bases and J 3 bases; bases outside gene matches: 5. Germline CDR1 is SGHRS and CDR2 is YFSETQ. The CDR3 DNA reads TGCGCCAGCAGCCCGGGACTAGCGGGGGTCAAAGAGACCCAGTACTTC. Translation: CASSPGLAGVKETQYF.

The chain employs TRBV11-3 and TRBJ1-4; weak D call: TRBD1 (6 bases). Germline V CDR1 and CDR2: SGHNT, YENEEA. The CDR3 length is 13 residues. Trimming shortened V by 4 bases and J by 6 bases, and 9 bases separated the two germline ends. CDR3 in amino acids: CASSSGTYEKLFF. CDR3 nucleotides: TGTGCCAGCAGCTCCGGGACATATGAAAAACTGTTTTTT.

The chain carries TRBV5-6 and TRBJ1-1; 10 bases match TRBD1. The CDR3 has 15 residues. From germline, CDR1 is SGHDT and CDR2 YYEEEE. With V trimmed by 3 bases and J by 11 bases, 13 bases remained unmatched. CDR3 residues: CASSSYGTGDLVAFF. The CDR3, as DNA: TGTGCCAGCAGCTCGTATGGGACAGGGGACCTCGTGGCTTTCTTT.

This clone was seen a handful of times. The rearrangement links TRBV2 to TRBJ1-5; D remains unclear. CDR3 size: 15 residues. V lost 7 bases and J lost 2, with 15 bases in between. Germline values: CDR1 SNHLY, CDR2 FYNNEI. The CDR3 DNA sequence: TGTGCCAGCATGCCGGGGTCGCGGGGCAATCAGCCCCAGCATTTT. This codes for CASMPGSRGNQPQHF.

The chain uses TRBV27 and TRBJ2-5, with TRBD1 matching over 8 bases. This CDR3 has 16 residues. V was clipped by 6 bases and J by 5 bases; unmatched bases: 14. CDR1 is MNHEY, CDR2 SMNVEV, per germline (reference sequence). The CDR3 DNA sequence: TGTGCCAGCAGAAAGGACAGGGTTGGGAGAGGGGAGACCCAGTACTTC. Translation gives CASRKDRVGRGETQYF.

In nucleotides, the CDR3 is TGTGCCAGCAGTTTCCATCCCGGGAGAATGGGCGAGCAGTACTTC. It codes for CASSFHPGRMGEQYF. This rearrangement joins TRBV27 to TRBJ2-7, with D tentatively TRBD2 (6 bases). Germline V gene lookup returns CDR1 MNHEY and CDR2 SMNVEV (reference sequence). This CDR3 is 15 amino acids long. V lost 3 bases to trimming and J lost 6 bases, with 18 bases between them.

This clone has a single count. The DNA is omitted, as the CDR3 cannot be located on it reliably, and the CDR3 follows TCRdb's listing. The gene calls are TRBV30 and TRBJ2-7; TRBD1, the table's D call, was not compared with the DNA. The length of the CDR3 is 12 amino acids, counting both ends. Germline values: CDR1 GTSNPN, CDR2 SVGIG (reference sequence). The CDR3 spells CAWSVGQGAKYF.

CDR3 sequence: CASPPPDRCLSYEQYF. The CDR3 nucleotides read TGCGCCAGTCCCCCCCCCGACAGGTGTCTCTCCTACGAGCAGTACTTC. This chain connects TRBV5-1 to TRBJ2-7, with D possibly TRBD1 on 6 matching bases. This CDR3 comprises 16 residues. CDR1 is SGHRS, CDR2 YFSETQ, per germline. The germline V and J ends were trimmed by 8 bases and 0 bases, with 21 bases remaining between them.

The V call is TRBV5-4, the J call TRBJ2-3; D remains unclear. CDR1 and CDR2 from the germline V gene are SGHNT and YYREEE (reference sequence). V lost 4 bases to trimming and J lost 3 bases, with 6 bases between them. This CDR3 has 12 residues. The CDR3 coding sequence is TGTGCCAGCAGCCTAATGACAGATACGCAGTATTTT. This sequence encodes CASSLMTDTQYF.

V gene TRBV7-2 combines with J gene TRBJ2-3; D gene ambiguous. Germline lookup yields CDR1 SGHTA and CDR2 FQGNSA. CDR3 length: 13 residues. Trimming cost V 3 bases and J 2 bases, with 6 bases left between them. The CDR3 sequence is CASSFGHTDTQYF. CDR3 nucleotide sequence: TGTGCCAGCAGCTTTGGCCACACAGATACGCAGTATTTT.

The chain links TRBV20-1 to TRBJ2-1, with D perhaps matching TRBD1 (6 bases). Per germline, CDR1 DFQATT and CDR2 SNEGSKA (reference sequence). V was shortened by 6 bases and J by 8 bases, with 11 bases between the two germline ends. This CDR3 is 11 amino acids long. The CDR3 DNA reads TGCAGTGCAACAACAGGGCATGAGCAGTTCTTC. It translates to CSATTGHEQFF.

The V and J genes are TRBV5-1 and TRBJ2-1; the D gene is possibly TRBD2 (5 bases). The V gene lost 4 bases and the J gene lost 4 bases, with 12 bases spanning the gap. Per germline, CDR1 SGHRS and CDR2 YFSETQ. The CDR3 has 14 amino acids. DNA of the CDR3: TGCGCCAGCAGCCCCCCCGGGATATACAATGAGCAGTTCTTC. Protein sequence: CASSPPGIYNEQFF.

This sequence joins TRBV6-2 or TRBV6-3 and TRBJ2-7; a weak D match, TRBD1 (6 bases). Per the germline V gene, CDR1 is MNHEY and CDR2 is SVGEGT. Trimming removed 1 base from V and 4 bases from J, with 8 bases in between. The CDR3 sequence is 13 residues long. The CDR3 DNA reads TGTGCCAGCAGTTACTGGACAGAGTACGAGCAGTACTTC. Translation: CASSYWTEYEQYF.

This clone was picked up one time. CDR3: CASSVDPSGRSYNEQFF. As DNA, the CDR3 is TGTGCCAGCAGCGTAGACCCTAGCGGGCGCTCCTACAATGAGCAGTTCTTC. The chain uses TRBV9 and TRBJ2-1; 8 bases are a match to TRBD2. The CDR3 consists of 17 residues. J was trimmed by 0 bases and V by 0 bases; bases with no gene match: 5. The germline CDR1 and CDR2 sequences are SGDLS and YYNGEE.

The rearrangement links TRBV7-3 to TRBJ1-1, with a possible D match to TRBD1 (5 bases). Between the trimmed V and J ends, which lost 3 bases and 6 bases, there was a span of 11 bases. Per germline, CDR1 SGHTA and CDR2 FQGTGA. The CDR3 runs to 13 residues. The DNA for the CDR3 is TGTGCCAGCAGCTTGAGCCGGGACTCTGAAGCTTTCTTT. This translates into CASSLSRDSEAFF. The variable domain in full, with the rest retrieved from reference TRBV7-3 and TRBJ1-1, is GAGVSQTPSNKVTEKGKYVELRCDPISGHTALYWYRQSLGQGPEFLIYFQGTGAADDSGLPNDRFFAVRPEGSVSTLKIQRTERGDSAVYLCASSLSRDSEAFFGQGTRLTVV.

The J gene is TRBJ2-1, the V gene TRBV3-1 (or the pseudogene TRBV3-2); 8 bases match TRBD2. The CDR3 is 17 amino acids. Germline lookup yields CDR1 LGHDT and CDR2 YNNKEL (reference sequence). With V trimmed by 1 base and J by 4 bases, 9 bases remained unmatched. CDR3 amino acids: CASSQVNLAGGYNEQFF. The CDR3 bases are TGTGCCAGCAGCCAAGTAAATCTTGCGGGGGGATACAATGAGCAGTTCTTC.

This sequence joins TRBV6-5 and TRBJ1-6; D gene ambiguous. Germline-derived CDR1 and CDR2 are MNHEY and SVGAGI. V was trimmed by 5 bases and J by 7 bases, leaving 9 bases between them. The CDR3 has 13 amino acids. This chain's CDR3 is CASSRTGNSPLHF. DNA of the CDR3: TGTGCCAGCAGTCGGACGGGGAATTCACCCCTCCACTTT.